Listed here is a single T cell receptor (beta chain). Sequencing used immunoSEQ multiplex PCR; TCRdb keeps in-frame clones, though not all of them. The table lists about 340,000 clones, 93% of them singletons. This entry belongs to a study of brain T cells in children with intractable seizures. V was clipped by 3 bases and J by 8 bases, with 17 bases between them. Germline V gene sequence: CDR1 SGDLS, CDR2 YYNGEE. The CDR3 consists of 14 residues. Indicated time point: blood from clinic visit 5 months post-surgery; TSC patient then seizure free. The sequenced sample was peripheral blood, obtained 5 to 6 months after surgery. This chain uses TRBV9 with TRBJ1-1, with a tentative D call TRBD1 (5 bases). This TCR was recovered from a boy under two years old with tuberous sclerosis and intractable seizures. The CDR3 loop is CASSDHTTGGEAFF. DNA for the CDR3: TGTGCCAGCAGCGACCACACGACCGGGGGGGAAGCTTTCTTT.